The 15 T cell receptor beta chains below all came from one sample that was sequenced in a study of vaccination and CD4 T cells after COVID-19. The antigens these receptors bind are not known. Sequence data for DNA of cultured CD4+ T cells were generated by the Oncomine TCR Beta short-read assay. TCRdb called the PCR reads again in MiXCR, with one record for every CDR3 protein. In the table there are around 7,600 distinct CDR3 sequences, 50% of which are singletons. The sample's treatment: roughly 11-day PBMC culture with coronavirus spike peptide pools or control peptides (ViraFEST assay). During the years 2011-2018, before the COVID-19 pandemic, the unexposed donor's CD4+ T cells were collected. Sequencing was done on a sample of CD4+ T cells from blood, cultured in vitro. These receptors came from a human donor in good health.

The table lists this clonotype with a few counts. The CDR3 nucleotides read TGTGCCTGGAATGGGAGGCAAGGCTACGAGCAGTACTTC. Translating it yields CAWNGRQGYEQYF. The chain employs TRBV30 and TRBJ2-7, with D perhaps matching TRBD2 (6 bases). V was pared by 4 bases and J by 3 bases, with 13 bases between. The CDR3 runs 13 residues. CDR1 is GTSNPN and CDR2 is SVGIG in the germline V gene (reference sequence).

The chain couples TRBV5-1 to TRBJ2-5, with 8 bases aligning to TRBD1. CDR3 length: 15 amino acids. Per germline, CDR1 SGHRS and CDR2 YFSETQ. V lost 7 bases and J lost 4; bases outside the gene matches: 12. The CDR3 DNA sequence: TGCGCCAGCGACGACGCCAGGGGGCAGGGAGAGACCCAGTACTTC. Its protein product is CASDDARGQGETQYF.

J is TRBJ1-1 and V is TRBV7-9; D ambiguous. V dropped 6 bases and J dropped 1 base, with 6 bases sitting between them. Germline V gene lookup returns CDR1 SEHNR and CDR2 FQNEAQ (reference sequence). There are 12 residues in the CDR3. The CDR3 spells CASRHPNTEAFF. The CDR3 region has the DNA TGTGCCAGCAGGCACCCGAACACTGAAGCTTTCTTT. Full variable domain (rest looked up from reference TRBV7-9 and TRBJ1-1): DTGVSQNPRHKITKRGQNVTFRCDPISEHNRLYWYRQTLGQGPEFLTYFQNEAQLEKSRLLSDRFSAERPKGSFSTLEIQRTEQGDSAMYLCASRHPNTEAFFGQGTRLTVV.

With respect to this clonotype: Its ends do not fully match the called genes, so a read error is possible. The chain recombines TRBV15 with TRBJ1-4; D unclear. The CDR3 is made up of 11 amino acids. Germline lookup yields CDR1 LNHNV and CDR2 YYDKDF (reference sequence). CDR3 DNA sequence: TGTGCCACCAGCAGAGATGGAGGTGTGGCTTTT. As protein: CATSRDGGVAF.

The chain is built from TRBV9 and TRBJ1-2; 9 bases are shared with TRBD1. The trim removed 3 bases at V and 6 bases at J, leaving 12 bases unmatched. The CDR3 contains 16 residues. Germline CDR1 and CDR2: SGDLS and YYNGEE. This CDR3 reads CASSGATARTGDGYTF. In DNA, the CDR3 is TGTGCCAGCAGCGGGGCCACCGCCCGGACAGGGGATGGCTACACCTTC.

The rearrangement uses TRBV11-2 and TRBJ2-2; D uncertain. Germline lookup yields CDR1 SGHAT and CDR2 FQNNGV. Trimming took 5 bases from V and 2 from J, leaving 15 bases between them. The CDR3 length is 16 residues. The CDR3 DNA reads TGTGCCAGCAGCGCCGTTCTGAGCGAAAACACCGGGGAGCTGTTTTTT. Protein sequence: CASSAVLSENTGELFF.

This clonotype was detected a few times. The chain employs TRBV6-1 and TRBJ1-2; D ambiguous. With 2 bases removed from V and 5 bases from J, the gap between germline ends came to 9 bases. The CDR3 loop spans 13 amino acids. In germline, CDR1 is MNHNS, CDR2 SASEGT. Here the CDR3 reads CASSETIGYGYTF. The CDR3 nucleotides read TGTGCCAGCAGTGAAACTATTGGGTATGGCTACACCTTC.

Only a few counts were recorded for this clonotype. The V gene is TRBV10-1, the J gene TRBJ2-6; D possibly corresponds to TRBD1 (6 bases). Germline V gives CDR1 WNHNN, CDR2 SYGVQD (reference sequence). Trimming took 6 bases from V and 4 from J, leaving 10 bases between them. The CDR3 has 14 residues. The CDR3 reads CASSPGAGANVLTF. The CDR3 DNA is TGCGCCAGCAGCCCAGGGGCGGGGGCCAACGTCCTGACTTTC.

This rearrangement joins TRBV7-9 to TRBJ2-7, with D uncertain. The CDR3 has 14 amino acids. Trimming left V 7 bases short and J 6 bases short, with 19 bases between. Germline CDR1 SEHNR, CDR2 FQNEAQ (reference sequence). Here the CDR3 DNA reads TGTGCCAGCACCGGGTCCCCTCGGGTCGGCGAGCAGTACTTC. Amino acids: CASTGSPRVGEQYF.

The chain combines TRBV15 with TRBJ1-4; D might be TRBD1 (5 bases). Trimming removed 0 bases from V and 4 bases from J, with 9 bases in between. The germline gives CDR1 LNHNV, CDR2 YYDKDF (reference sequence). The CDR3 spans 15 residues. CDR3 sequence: CATSRDGGFNEKLFF. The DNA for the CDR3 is TGTGCCACCAGCAGAGATGGGGGGTTTAATGAAAAACTGTTTTTT. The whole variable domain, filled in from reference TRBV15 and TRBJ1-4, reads DAMVIQNPRYQVTQFGKPVTLSCSQTLNHNVMYWYQQKSSQAPKLLFHYYDKDFNNEADTPDNFQSRRPNTSFCFLDIRSPGLGDTAMYLCATSRDGGFNEKLFFGSGTQLSVL.

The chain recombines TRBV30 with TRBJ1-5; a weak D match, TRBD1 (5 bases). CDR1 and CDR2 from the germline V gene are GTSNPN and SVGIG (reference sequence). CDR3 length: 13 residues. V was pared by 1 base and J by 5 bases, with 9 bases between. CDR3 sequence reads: CAWSGQRDQPQHF. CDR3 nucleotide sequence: TGTGCCTGGAGTGGACAGAGAGATCAGCCCCAGCATTTT.

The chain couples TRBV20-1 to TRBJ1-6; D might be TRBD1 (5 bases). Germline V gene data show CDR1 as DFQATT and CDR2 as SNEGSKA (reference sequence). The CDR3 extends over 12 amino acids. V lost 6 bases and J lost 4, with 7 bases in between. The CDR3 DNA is TGCAGTGCGGGACGGTATAATTCACCCCTCCACTTT. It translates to CSAGRYNSPLHF.

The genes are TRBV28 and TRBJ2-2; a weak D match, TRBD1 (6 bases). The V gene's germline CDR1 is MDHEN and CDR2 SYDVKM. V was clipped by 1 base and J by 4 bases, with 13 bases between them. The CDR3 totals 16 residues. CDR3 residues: CASSLSRDTSTGELFF. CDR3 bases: TGTGCCAGCAGTTTATCCCGGGACACCTCCACCGGGGAGCTGTTTTTT.

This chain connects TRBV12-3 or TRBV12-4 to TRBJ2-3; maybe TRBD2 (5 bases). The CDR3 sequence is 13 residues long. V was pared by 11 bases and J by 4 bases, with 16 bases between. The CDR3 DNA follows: TGTGCCTCCAAGTTCGGAGGAGCAGATACGCAGTATTTT. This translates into CASKFGGADTQYF.

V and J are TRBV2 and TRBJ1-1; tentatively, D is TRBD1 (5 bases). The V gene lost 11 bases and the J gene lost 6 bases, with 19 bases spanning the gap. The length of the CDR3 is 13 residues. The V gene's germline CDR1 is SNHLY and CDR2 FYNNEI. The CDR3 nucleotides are TGTGCCGATGGGGCCTTGGGATCCCCTGAAGCTTTCTTT. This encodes CADGALGSPEAFF.